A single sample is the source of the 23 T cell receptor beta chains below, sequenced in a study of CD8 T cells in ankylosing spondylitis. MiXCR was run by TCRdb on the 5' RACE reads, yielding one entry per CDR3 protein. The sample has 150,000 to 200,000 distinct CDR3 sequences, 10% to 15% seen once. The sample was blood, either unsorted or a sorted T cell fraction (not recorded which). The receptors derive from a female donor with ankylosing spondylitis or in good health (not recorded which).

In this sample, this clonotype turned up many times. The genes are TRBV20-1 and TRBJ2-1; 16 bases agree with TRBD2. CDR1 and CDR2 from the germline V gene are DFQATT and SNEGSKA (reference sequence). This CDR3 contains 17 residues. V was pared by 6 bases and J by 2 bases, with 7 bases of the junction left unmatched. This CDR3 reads CSATGTSGRAAYNEQFF. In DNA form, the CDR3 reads TGCAGTGCCACCGGGACTAGCGGGAGGGCCGCCTACAATGAGCAGTTCTTC.

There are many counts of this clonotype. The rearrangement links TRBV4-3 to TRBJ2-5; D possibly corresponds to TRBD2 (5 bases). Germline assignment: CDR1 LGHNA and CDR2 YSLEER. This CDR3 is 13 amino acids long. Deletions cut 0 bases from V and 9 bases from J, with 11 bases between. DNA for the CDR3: TGCGCCAGCAGCCAAGACGAGGGATTGGCCCAGTACTTC. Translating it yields CASSQDEGLAQYF.

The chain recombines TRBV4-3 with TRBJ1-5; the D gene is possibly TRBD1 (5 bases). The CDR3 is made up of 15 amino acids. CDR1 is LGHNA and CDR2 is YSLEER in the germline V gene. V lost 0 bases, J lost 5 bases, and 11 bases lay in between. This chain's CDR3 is CASSQDLVGDQPQHF. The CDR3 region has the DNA TGCGCCAGCAGCCAAGATCTGGTGGGGGATCAGCCCCAGCATTTT.

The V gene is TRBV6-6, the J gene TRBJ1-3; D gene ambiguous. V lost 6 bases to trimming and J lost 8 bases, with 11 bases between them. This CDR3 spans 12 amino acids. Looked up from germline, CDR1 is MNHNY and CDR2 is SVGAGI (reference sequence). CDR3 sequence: CASSHRLDTIYF. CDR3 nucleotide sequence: TGTGCCAGCAGCCATCGACTAGACACCATATATTTT.

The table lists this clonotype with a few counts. CDR3 in amino acids: CASSGLWGGETQYF. CDR3 bases: TGTGCCAGCAGCGGCCTTTGGGGTGGGGAGACCCAGTACTTC. The chain combines TRBV5-8 with TRBJ2-5; D is unresolved. Deletions cut 4 bases from V and 5 bases from J, with 15 bases between. The CDR3 has 14 amino acids. Germline V gene data show CDR1 as SGHTS and CDR2 as YDEGEE.

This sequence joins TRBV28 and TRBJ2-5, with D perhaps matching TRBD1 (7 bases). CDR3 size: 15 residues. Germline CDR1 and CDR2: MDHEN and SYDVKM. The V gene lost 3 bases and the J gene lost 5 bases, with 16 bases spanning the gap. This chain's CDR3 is CASSLTQGGLETQYF. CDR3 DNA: TGTGCCAGCAGTTTGACCCAGGGGGGTCTGGAGACCCAGTACTTC.

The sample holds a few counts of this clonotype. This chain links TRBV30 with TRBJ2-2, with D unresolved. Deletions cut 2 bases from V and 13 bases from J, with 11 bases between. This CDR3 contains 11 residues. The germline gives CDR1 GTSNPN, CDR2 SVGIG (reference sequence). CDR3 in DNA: TGTGCCTGGAGTCTGGCCCCCCGGCTGTTTTTT. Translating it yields CAWSLAPRLFF. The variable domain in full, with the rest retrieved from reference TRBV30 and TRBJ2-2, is SQTIHQWPATLVQPVGSPLSLECTVEGTSNPNLYWYRQAAGRGLQLLFYSVGIGQISSEVPQNLSASRPQDRQFILSSKKLLLSDSGFYLCAWSLAPRLFFGEGSRLTVL.

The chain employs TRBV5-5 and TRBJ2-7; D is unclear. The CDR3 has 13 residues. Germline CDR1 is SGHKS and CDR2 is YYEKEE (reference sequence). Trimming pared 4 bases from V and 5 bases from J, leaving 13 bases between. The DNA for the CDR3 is TGTGCCAGCAGCAGGTATCCTACCAACGAGCAGTACTTC. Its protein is CASSRYPTNEQYF.

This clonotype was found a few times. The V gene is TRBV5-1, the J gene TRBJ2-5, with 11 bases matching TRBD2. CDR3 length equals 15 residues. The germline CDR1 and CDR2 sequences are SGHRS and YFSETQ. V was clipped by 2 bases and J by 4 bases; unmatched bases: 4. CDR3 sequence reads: CASSLLAGARETQYF. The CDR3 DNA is TGCGCCAGCAGCTTACTAGCGGGAGCCCGAGAGACCCAGTACTTC.

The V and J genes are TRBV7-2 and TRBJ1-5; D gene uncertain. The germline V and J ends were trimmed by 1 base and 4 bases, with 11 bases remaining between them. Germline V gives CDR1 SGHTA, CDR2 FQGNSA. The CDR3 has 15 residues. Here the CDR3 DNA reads TGTGCCAGCAGCTTAGTGGGCGGATTGAATCAGCCCCAGCATTTT. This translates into CASSLVGGLNQPQHF. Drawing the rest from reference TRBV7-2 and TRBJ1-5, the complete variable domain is GAGVSQSPSNKVTEKGKDVELRCDPISGHTALYWYRQSLGQGLEFLIYFQGNSAPDKSGLPSDRFSAERTGGSVSTLTIQRTQQEDSAVYLCASSLVGGLNQPQHFGDGTRLSIL.

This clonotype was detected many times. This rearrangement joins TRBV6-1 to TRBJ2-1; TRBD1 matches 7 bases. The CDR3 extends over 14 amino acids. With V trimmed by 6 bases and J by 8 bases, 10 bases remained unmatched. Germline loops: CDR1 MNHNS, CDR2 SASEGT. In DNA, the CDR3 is TGTGCCAGCAGGTGGGACAGCGGAGGCCATGAGCAGTTCTTC. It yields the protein CASRWDSGGHEQFF.

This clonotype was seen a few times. The DNA for the CDR3 is TGTGCCAGCAGCTCCAGGGGACATACCACAGATACGCAGTATTTT. This encodes CASSSRGHTTDTQYF. The J gene is TRBJ2-3, the V gene TRBV11-2, with a possible D match to TRBD1 (6 bases). Looked up from germline, CDR1 is SGHAT and CDR2 is FQNNGV. The CDR3 extends over 15 amino acids. Trimming stripped 4 bases from V and 2 bases from J, with 13 bases between.

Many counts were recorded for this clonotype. The CDR3 coding sequence is TGTGCCAGCAGTTTCTCCGGGACAGGGAAGGGGCCCCAGCATTTT. Protein sequence: CASSFSGTGKGPQHF. V is TRBV12-3 or TRBV12-4 and J is TRBJ1-5, with 9 positions matching TRBD1. The CDR3 is 15 amino acids. V trimming: 3 bases; J trimming: 9 bases; junction bases outside the gene matches: 9.

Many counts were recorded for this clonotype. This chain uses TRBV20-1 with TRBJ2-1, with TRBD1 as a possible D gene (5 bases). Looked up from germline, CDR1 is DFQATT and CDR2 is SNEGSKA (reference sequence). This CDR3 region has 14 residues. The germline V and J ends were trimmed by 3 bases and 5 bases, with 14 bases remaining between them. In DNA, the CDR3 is TGCAGTGCTAGGGGGCTAGATGAGGACAATGAGCAGTTCTTC. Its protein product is CSARGLDEDNEQFF.

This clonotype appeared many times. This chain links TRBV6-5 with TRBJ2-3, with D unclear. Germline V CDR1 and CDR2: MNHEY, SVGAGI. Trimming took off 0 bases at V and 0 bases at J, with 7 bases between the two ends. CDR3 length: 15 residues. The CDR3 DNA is TGTGCCAGCAGTTACTCGATCCCCAGCACAGATACGCAGTATTTT. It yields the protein CASSYSIPSTDTQYF.

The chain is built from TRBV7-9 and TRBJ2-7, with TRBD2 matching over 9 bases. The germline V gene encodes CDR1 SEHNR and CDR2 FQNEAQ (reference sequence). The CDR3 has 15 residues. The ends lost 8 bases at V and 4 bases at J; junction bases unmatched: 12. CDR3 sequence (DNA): TGTGCCAGCGGTAAGACTAGCGGAGACCTATACGAGCAGTACTTC. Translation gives CASGKTSGDLYEQYF.

The CDR3 reads CASSPLAGPYNEQFF. The CDR3 nucleotides are TGTGCCAGCAGCCCACTAGCGGGTCCCTACAATGAGCAGTTCTTC. The chain uses TRBV3-1 and TRBJ2-1, with 9 bases that match TRBD2. The germline gives CDR1 LGHDT, CDR2 YNNKEL (reference sequence). Trimming at V came to 4 bases and at J to 2 bases, leaving 3 bases not matched to a gene. The CDR3 covers 15 residues.

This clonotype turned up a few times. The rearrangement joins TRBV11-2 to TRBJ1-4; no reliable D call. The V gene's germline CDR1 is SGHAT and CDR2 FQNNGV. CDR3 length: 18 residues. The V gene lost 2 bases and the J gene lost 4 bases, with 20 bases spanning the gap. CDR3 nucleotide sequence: TGTGCCAGCAGCTTAAATACGCCCCCCGGAGCCATTAATGAAAAACTGTTTTTT. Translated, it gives CASSLNTPPGAINEKLFF.

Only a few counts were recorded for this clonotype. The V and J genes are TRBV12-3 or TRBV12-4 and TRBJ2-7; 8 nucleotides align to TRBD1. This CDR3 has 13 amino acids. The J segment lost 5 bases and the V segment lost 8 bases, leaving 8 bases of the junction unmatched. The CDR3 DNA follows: TGTGCCAGCCAACTACTGACAGGGGACGAGCAGTACTTC. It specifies CASQLLTGDEQYF.

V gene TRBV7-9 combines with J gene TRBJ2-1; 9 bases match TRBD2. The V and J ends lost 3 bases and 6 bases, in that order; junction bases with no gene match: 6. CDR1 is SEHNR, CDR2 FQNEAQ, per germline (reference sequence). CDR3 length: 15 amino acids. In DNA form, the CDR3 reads TGTGCCAGCAGCTTTAGTGCGGGGGGGGGCAATGAGCAGTTCTTC. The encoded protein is CASSFSAGGGNEQFF.

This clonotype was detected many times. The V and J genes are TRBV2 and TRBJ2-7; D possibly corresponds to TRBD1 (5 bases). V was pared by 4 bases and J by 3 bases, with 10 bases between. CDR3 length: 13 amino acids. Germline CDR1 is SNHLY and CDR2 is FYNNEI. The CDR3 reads CASSVQGNYEQYF. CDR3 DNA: TGTGCCAGCAGTGTGCAGGGTAACTACGAGCAGTACTTC.

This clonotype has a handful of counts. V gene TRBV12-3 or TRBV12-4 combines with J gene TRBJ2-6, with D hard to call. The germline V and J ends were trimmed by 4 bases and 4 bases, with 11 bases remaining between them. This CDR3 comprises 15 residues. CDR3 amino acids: CASSSSALGANVLTF. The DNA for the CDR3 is TGTGCCAGCAGTTCGAGTGCCCTGGGGGCCAACGTCCTGACTTTC.

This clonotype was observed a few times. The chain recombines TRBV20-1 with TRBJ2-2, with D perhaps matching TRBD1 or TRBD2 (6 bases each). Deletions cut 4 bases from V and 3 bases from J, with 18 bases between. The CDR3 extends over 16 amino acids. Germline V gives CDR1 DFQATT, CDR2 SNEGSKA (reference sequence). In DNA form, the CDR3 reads TGCAGTGCTACCGGGGGCATTAGGGCCCACACCGGGGAGCTGTTTTTT. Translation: CSATGGIRAHTGELFF.